The present T cell receptor (beta chain) was sequenced within a study of blood T cell repertoires in COVID-19 (dated by TCRdb to 2020 to 2022). Broadly, across the study: Samples covering the acute and convalescent phases of COVID-19 were provided by collaborators in the United States, Italy and Spain. The material from the prospective study consisted of cDNA or gDNA derived from T cells, B-cell-depleted T cells, or PBMCs. The dataset comprised deeply sampled blood TCRbeta repertoires from subjects exposed to, actively infected with, or recovered from COVID-19. The repertoires were released in a freely available public database meant as a resource for research on the immune response to SARS-CoV-2. The samples were drawn from two sources: the first 160 participants of the ongoing ImmuneRACE study, and 1,254 subjects contributed by 6 global collaborators. A de-identified subject ID, COVID-19 status, age in years and sex were almost always included in the sample metadata. Where HLA class I and class II types were available, the types were taken from metadata supplied by the sample provider, not from assay-based typing.

TCRbeta CDR3 regions were amplified from genomic DNA using the immunoSEQ Assay, a bias-controlled multiplex PCR. The original methods were these. Within the assay, amplification of reference gene primers was used to estimate how many nucleated cells each sample contained. To quantify the absolute abundance of each unique TCRbeta CDR3 rearrangement, sequence reads were collapsed and filtered. Productive Simpson clonality was computed per sample as the square root of Simpson's diversity index over productive rearrangements. The clones in this table, taken by TCRdb from immuneACCESS, are in-frame only. Not every clone is retained; where verified, under half of the shortfall comes from an unresolved V gene, and the cause of the rest is unknown. D and trimming come from the DNA, and the V and J calls and clone size come from that table. The sample contains 150,000 to 200,000 clones, around 84% of them found a single time. The ten largest account for around a fifth of the sample.

Collaborating institutions collected whole blood in K2EDTA tubes following their own protocols. For TCRbeta analysis, collaborator samples were shipped as frozen whole blood, as isolated PBMCs, or as DNA extracted from either sample type. As regards this clone: Its antigen is unknown. No clone much larger than this one lies a single base away; base qualities are absent.

Looking up the germline V gene yields CDR1 MNHEY and CDR2 SVGAGI. For this chain, trimming is 4 bases at the V end and 4 bases at the J end, and the number of junction bases without a gene match is 4. The CDR3 numbers 14 residues from cysteine through phenylalanine. Of all the DNA, just the CDR3 is kept, 42 bases in frame from base 1. What the study reported, not specific to this receptor: The amount of clinical and demographic metadata varied by source and participant and was provided uncurated.

Recombination joined TRBV6-5 with TRBJ1-2; the central 9 bases match TRBD1. Sequencing input: peripheral blood. The clonotype was recovered from a woman of 80 years or more with acute or convalescent COVID-19. The bases read TGTGCCAGCAGTTTCGGACAGGGGACCTATGGCTACACCTTC. This gives the protein CASSFGQGTYGYTF.